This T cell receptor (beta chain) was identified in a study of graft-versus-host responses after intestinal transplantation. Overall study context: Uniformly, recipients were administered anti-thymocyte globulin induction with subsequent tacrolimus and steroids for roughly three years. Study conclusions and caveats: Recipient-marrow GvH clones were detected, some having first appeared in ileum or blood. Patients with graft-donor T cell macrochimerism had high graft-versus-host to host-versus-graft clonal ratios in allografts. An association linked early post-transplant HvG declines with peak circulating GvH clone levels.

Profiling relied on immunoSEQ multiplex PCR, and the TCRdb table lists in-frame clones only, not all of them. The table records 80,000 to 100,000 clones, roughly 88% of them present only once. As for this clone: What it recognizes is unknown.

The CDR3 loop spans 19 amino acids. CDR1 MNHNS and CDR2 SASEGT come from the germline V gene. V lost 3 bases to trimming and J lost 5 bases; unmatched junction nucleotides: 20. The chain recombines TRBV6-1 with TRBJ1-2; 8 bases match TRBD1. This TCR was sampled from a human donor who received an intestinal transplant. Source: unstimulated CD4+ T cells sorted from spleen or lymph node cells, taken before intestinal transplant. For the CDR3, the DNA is TGTGCCAGCAGTGACTATACCAGACAGGGACAGGTTTCGAAGTATGGCTACACCTTC. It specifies CASSDYTRQGQVSKYGYTF.